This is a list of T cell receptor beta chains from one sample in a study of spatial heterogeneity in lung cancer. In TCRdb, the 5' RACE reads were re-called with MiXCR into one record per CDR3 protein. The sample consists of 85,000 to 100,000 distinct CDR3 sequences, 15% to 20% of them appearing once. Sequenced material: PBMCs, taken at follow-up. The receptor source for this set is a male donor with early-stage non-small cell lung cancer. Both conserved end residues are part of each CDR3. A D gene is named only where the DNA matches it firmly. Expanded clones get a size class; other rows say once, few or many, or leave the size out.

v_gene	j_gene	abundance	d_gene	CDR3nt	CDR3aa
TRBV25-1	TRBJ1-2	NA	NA	TGTGCCAGCAGAACAGGGCCTGGCTACACCTTC	CASRTGPGYTF
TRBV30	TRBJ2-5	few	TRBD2	TGTGCCTTAGCCCCCGGGGGGATTCCAGGTGTGGAGACCCAGTACTTC	CALAPGGIPGVETQYF
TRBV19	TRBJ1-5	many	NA	TGTGCCAGTAAGGGGGTCGGATATAGCAATCAGCCCCAGCATTTT	CASKGVGYSNQPQHF
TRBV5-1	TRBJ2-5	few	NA	TGCGCCAGCAACACTAACCCTAGCCAAGAGACCCAGTACTTC	CASNTNPSQETQYF
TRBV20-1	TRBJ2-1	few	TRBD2	TGCAGTGCTAGCAAAATAGCGGGAGACTACAATGAGCAGTTCTTC	CSASKIAGDYNEQFF
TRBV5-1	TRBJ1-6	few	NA	TGCGCCAGCAGTCCGGCGGAGAATTCACCCCTCCACTTT	CASSPAENSPLHF
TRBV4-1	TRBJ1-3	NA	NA	TGCGCCAGCAGCCAAACCGGGACGTTCGGAAACACCATATATTTT	CASSQTGTFGNTIYF
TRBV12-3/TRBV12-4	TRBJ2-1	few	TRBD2	TGTGCCAGCAGTTTGCTAGCGGGGACCTACAATGAGCAGTTCTTC	CASSLLAGTYNEQFF
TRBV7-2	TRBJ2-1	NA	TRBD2	TGTGCCAGCAGCTTGGGGCTAGCGGGGGGGCTCTATGAGCAGTTCTTC	CASSLGLAGGLYEQFF
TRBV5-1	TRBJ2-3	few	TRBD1	TGCGCCAGCAGCGCCGGGACAGCACCAGATACGCAGTATTTT	CASSAGTAPDTQYF
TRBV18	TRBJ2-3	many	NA	TGTGCCAGCTCATCCTTACCGACTAGCACAGATACGCAGTATTTT	CASSSLPTSTDTQYF
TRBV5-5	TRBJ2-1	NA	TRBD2	TGTGCCAGCAGCTTGCGGCCCGAACTAGCGGATTACAATGAGCAGTTCTTC	CASSLRPELADYNEQFF
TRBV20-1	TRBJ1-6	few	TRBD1	TGCAGTGCTAGGCCGGACAGGGTTAATTCACCCCTCCACTTT	CSARPDRVNSPLHF
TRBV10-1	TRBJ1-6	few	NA	TGCGCCAGCAGTGAGTCGTCCACAGGAAATTCACCCCTCCACTTT	CASSESSTGNSPLHF
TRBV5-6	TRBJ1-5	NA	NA	TGTGCCAGCAGCTTGTATCAAGCGGGGGTTCAGCCCCAGCATTTT	CASSLYQAGVQPQHF
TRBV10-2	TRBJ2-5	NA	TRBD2	TGCGCCAGCAGTGAGAGATATAGCGGGGCAGAGACCCAGTACTTC	CASSERYSGAETQYF
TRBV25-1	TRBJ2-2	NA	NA	TGTGCCAGCAGTCTAGGGCTAGTTGGCGGGGAGCTGTTTTTT	CASSLGLVGGELFF
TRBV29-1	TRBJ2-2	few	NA	TGCAGCGGCCGACAGCCGAACACCGGGGAGCTGTTTTTT	CSGRQPNTGELFF
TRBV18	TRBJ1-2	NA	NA	TGTGCCAGCTCCACATCCACAGACAAACTGGGAGACTATGGCTACACCTTC	CASSTSTDKLGDYGYTF
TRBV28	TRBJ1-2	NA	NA	TGTGCCAGCAGTTCCTCCCCAGGGCGGAAATACCATGGCTACACCTTC	CASSSSPGRKYHGYTF
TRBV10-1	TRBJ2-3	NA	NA	TGCGCCAGCAGTGAGTCGCAGGGGAGCACAGATACGCAGTATTTT	CASSESQGSTDTQYF
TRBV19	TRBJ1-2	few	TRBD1	TGTGCCAGTAACATGTACCCGGGACAGGGGAACTATGGCTACACCTTC	CASNMYPGQGNYGYTF
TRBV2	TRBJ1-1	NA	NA	TGTGCCAGCAGCCCTCCCAGACAGGTTTACACTGAAGCTTTCTTT	CASSPPRQVYTEAFF
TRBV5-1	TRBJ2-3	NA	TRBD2	TGCGCCAGCAGCTCTAGCGGGAGACTCACAGATACGCAGTATTTT	CASSSSGRLTDTQYF